The 6 T cell receptor beta chains presented below share a single source sample, sequenced in a study of cytomegalovirus exposure and HLA in healthy donors. Vbeta (60) and Jbeta (13) primers were used in the PCR. Some clones are missing from TCRdb's copy, which holds only in-frame ones; the method was immunoSEQ multiplex PCR. The record lists tens of thousands of clones, of which the ten most abundant hold roughly 7.1%. Sequencing used PBMCs. All receptors come from a woman aged 40-49 years in good health and CMV-seronegative.

The chain has TRBV7-6 and TRBJ2-1; 9 bases line up with TRBD2. The V gene's germline CDR1 is SGHVS and CDR2 FNYEAQ. This CDR3 has 13 amino acids. V lost 1 base and J lost 9; bases outside the gene matches: 1. For the CDR3, the DNA is TGTGCCAGCAGCTTAGTGACTAGCGGTGAGCAGTTCTTC. Its translation is CASSLVTSGEQFF.

The V call is TRBV9, the J call TRBJ2-5; TRBD2 aligns across 8 bases. Germline V CDR1 and CDR2: SGDLS, YYNGEE. After removal of 5 bases from V and 4 bases from J, the junction contained 16 bases not matched to a gene. The length of the CDR3 is 17 residues. The CDR3 region is CASSARVGGRRGETQYF. In nucleotides, the CDR3 is TGTGCCAGCAGTGCCAGAGTCGGCGGGAGGAGAGGAGAGACCCAGTACTTC.

CDR3 nucleotides: TGTGCCAGCAGTTTCGGTCCCTCATCGGGAAACACCATATATTTT. It codes for CASSFGPSSGNTIYF. The V call is TRBV7-2, the J call TRBJ1-3; D is unresolved. Trimming took off 6 bases at V and 4 bases at J, with 16 bases between the two ends. The CDR3 is 15 amino acids. Looked up from germline, CDR1 is SGHTA and CDR2 is FQGNSA.

V is TRBV10-1 and J is TRBJ1-5, with no clear D. Germline V CDR1 and CDR2: WNHNN, SYGVQD (reference sequence). The germline V and J ends were trimmed by 4 bases and 5 bases, with 12 bases remaining between them. The CDR3 is made up of 14 amino acids. In DNA, the CDR3 is TGCGCCAGCAGTGTTGGCCCCCGGGATCAGCCCCAGCATTTT. Translation: CASSVGPRDQPQHF.

CDR3 sequence reads: CASSSLGGADNEQFF. The CDR3 DNA reads TGTGCCAGCAGCTCTCTGGGAGGGGCCGACAATGAGCAGTTCTTC. The rearrangement links TRBV9 to TRBJ2-1, with 7 bases identical to TRBD2. CDR3 length: 15 amino acids. The ends lost 4 bases at V and 5 bases at J; junction bases unmatched: 9. CDR1 is SGDLS and CDR2 is YYNGEE in the germline V gene. The variable domain in full, completed from reference TRBV9 and TRBJ2-1, reads DSGVTQTPKHLITATGQRVTLRCSPRSGDLSVYWYQQSLDQGLQFLIQYYNGEERAKGNILERFSAQQFPDLHSELNLSSLELGDSALYFCASSSLGGADNEQFFGPGTRLTVL.

The rearrangement uses TRBV9 and TRBJ1-2, with D hard to call. This CDR3 spans 16 amino acids. The germline V and J ends were trimmed by 0 bases and 8 bases, with 20 bases remaining between them. CDR1 and CDR2 (germline): SGDLS, YYNGEE. CDR3: CASSVEESRPSGGYTF. The CDR3 nucleotides are TGTGCCAGCAGCGTAGAAGAATCCCGCCCGAGCGGGGGCTACACCTTC.